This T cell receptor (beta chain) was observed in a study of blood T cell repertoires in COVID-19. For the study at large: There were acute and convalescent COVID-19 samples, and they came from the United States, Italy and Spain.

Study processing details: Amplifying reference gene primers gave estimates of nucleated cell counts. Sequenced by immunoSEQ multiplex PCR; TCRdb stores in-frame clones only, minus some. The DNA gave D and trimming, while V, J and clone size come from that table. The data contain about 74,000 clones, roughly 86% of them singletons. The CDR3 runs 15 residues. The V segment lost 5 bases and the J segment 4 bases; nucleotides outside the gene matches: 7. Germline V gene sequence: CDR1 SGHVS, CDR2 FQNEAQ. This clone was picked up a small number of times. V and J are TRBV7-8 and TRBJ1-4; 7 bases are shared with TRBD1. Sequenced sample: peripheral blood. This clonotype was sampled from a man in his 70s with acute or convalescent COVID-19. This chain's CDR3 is CASSTRQGVNEKLFF. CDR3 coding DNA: TGTGCCAGCAGCACCCGACAGGGAGTTAATGAAAAACTGTTTTTT.